Sequencing of this T cell receptor beta chain was carried out in a study of T-cell reconstitution after alpha-beta-depleted transplantation in children. To note about this clonotype: Antigen specificity is unknown.

In germline, CDR1 is SGHAT, CDR2 FQNNGV. CDR3 size: 17 residues. The V segment lost 4 bases and the J segment 5 bases; nucleotides outside the gene matches: 14. The TCRbeta library incorporated unique molecular identifiers. TCRdb re-called the PCR reads through MiXCR, storing one row per CDR3 protein. The table has 610,000 or so distinct CDR3 sequences, 20% to 30% seen once. Overall study results and limits: Counts and diversity of T cells one year after transplant came mostly from newly produced T cells. Expanded clones from the graft, numbering several hundred, reportedly supplied alpha-beta T cells about two months after transplant. In some patients, recipient T cells and intrathymic progenitors surviving conditioning explained high day-60 diversity.

This sequence joins TRBV11-2 and TRBJ2-1; 7 bases are shared with TRBD2. The specimen was PBMCs, collected before TCRalphabeta/CD19-depleted stem cell transplant. The receptor comes from a boy under three years old with Wiskott-Aldrich syndrome, due to receive a stem cell transplant. The DNA for the CDR3 is TGTGCCAGCAGCTACCGTTTGGGGGGGAGTCGGAACAATGAGCAGTTCTTC. Protein sequence: CASSYRLGGSRNNEQFF. The full variable domain, in which reference TRBV11-2 and TRBJ2-1 provide the parts outside the CDR3, is EAGVAQSPRYKIIEKRQSVAFWCNPISGHATLYWYQQILGQGPKLLIQFQNNGVVDDSQLPKDRFSAERLKGVDSTLKIQPAKLEDSAVYLCASSYRLGGSRNNEQFFGPGTRLTVL.